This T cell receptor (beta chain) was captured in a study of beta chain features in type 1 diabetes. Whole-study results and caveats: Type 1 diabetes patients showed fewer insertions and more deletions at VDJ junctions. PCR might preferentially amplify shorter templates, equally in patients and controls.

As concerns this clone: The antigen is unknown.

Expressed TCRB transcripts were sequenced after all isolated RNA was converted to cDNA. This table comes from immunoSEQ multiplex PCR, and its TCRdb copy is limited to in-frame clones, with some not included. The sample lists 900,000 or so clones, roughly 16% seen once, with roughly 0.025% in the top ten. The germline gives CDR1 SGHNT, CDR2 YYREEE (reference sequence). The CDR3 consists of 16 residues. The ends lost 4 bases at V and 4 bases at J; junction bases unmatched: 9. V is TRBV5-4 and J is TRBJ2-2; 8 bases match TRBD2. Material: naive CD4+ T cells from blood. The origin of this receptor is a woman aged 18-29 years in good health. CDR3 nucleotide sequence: TGTGCCAGCAGCCGCCGGGGCGGGGGGAGCACCGGGGAGCTGTTTTTT. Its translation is CASSRRGGGSTGELFF.